The rows below give T cell receptor beta chains drawn from one sample of a study of cytomegalovirus exposure and HLA in healthy donors. Assay: immunoSEQ multiplex PCR; the TCRdb copy retains only in-frame clones and omits some. This sample has approximately 140,000 clones; nearly 85% occur once, and the top ten carry 0.95% to 1.5%. The sample was PBMCs. The receptors come from a boy younger than 18 in good health and CMV-seronegative. Both conserved end residues are part of each CDR3. A D gene is named only where the DNA matches it firmly. Rows give clone size only sometimes, using once, few, many, or a class for an expanded clone.

D	V	J	size	DNA	CDR3
NA	TRBV2	TRBJ1-2	NA	TGTGCCAGCAGAGAGGCAGTTAACTATGGCTACACCTTC	CASREAVNYGYTF
NA	TRBV9	TRBJ2-7	NA	TGTGCCAGCAGCCCGGGACTCCTATACGAGCAGTACTTC	CASSPGLLYEQYF
NA	TRBV29-1	TRBJ1-3	NA	TGCAGCGTTGAAACCGGGGGATCTGGAAACACCATATATTTT	CSVETGGSGNTIYF
NA	TRBV29-1	TRBJ2-7	NA	TGCAGCGTTGAAAACGCAGATTCCTACGAGCAGTACTTC	CSVENADSYEQYF
TRBD2	TRBV11-3	TRBJ2-5	NA	TGTGCCAGCAGCTTAGATAAATCTAGCGGGCGCTCGGAGACCCAGTACTTC	CASSLDKSSGRSETQYF
NA	TRBV11-2	TRBJ1-2	few	TGTGCCAGCAGCTACCCGTTGACAGACGGCTACACCTTC	CASSYPLTDGYTF
TRBD2	TRBV11-3	TRBJ2-2	NA	TGTGCCAGCAGCTTAGATCCGAGGCTAGCGGGAGGGCCGGGCACCGGGGAGCTGTTTTTT	CASSLDPRLAGGPGTGELFF
NA	TRBV4-1	TRBJ1-2	NA	TGCGCCAGCAGCCAAGAACCCAGGGAGGGCCCTGGCTACACCTTC	CASSQEPREGPGYTF
TRBD1	TRBV30	TRBJ1-5	NA	TGTGCCTGGGACAGGGGATCGAATCAGCCCCAGCATTTT	CAWDRGSNQPQHF
NA	TRBV28	TRBJ2-3	NA	TGTGCCAGCAGGGGCTCTCGGGGGGCCATAGATACGCAGTATTTT	CASRGSRGAIDTQYF
TRBD1	TRBV19	TRBJ2-7	NA	TGTGCCAGTAGTCTCAGCGGGACAGGGAATTACGAGCAGTACTTC	CASSLSGTGNYEQYF
TRBD2	TRBV30	TRBJ2-5	NA	TGTGCCTCCTCAACGGGAGGGACCCAGTACTTC	CASSTGGTQYF
NA	TRBV4-3	TRBJ2-2	NA	TGCGCCAGCAGCCAAGAAGTAGGAACGGGTCAGAGAGCCGGGGAGCTGTTTTTT	CASSQEVGTGQRAGELFF
NA	TRBV27	TRBJ2-7	NA	TGTGCCAGCAGTTTGGCAGGCCTGAATACCTACGAGCAGTACTTC	CASSLAGLNTYEQYF
NA	TRBV7-9	TRBJ1-1	NA	TGTGCCAGCAGCCCCCCGGATGGGCTGCTGGGGAACACTGAAGCTTTCTTT	CASSPPDGLLGNTEAFF
TRBD1	TRBV27	TRBJ1-4	NA	TGTGCCAGCAGTACCGCACTCAACGGACAGGGGTCTGAAAAACTGTTTTTT	CASSTALNGQGSEKLFF
TRBD2	TRBV7-2	TRBJ2-1	NA	TGTGCCAGCAGCTTATCGCCTAGCGGGGTGCTGTACAATGAGCAGTTCTTC	CASSLSPSGVLYNEQFF
NA	TRBV10-3	TRBJ2-3	NA	TGTGCCATCAGGCCCAGAGAGGGCTTGGGTTACGGGGGAGATACGCAGTATTTT	CAIRPREGLGYGGDTQYF
NA	TRBV11-1	TRBJ1-1	NA	TGTGCCAGCAGCAAGACGGGGGTGGGCACTGAAGCTTTCTTT	CASSKTGVGTEAFF
TRBD1	TRBV7-9	TRBJ2-3	NA	TGTGCCAGCAGCGAGGACAGGGCCACAGATACGCAGTATTTT	CASSEDRATDTQYF
NA	TRBV10-3	TRBJ2-5	NA	TGTGCCATCAGCGACACTTTGCAGGGTGGTCAAGAGACCCAGTACTTC	CAISDTLQGGQETQYF
TRBD2	TRBV30	TRBJ2-1	NA	TGTGCCTGGAGTGAAGCGGGAGGCTATGAGCAGTTCTTC	CAWSEAGGYEQFF
TRBD2	TRBV7-9	TRBJ2-3	NA	TGTGCCAGCAGCTCACTAGCGGTCTCGGATACGCAGTATTTT	CASSSLAVSDTQYF
NA	TRBV4-1	TRBJ2-5	NA	TGCGCCAGCAGCCAAGATCCGACTAGACGAGAGACCCAGTACTTC	CASSQDPTRRETQYF
TRBD2	TRBV10-3	TRBJ2-7	NA	TGTGCCATCAGACCCGCTAGCGGCCCGGGCTCCTACGAGCAGTACTTC	CAIRPASGPGSYEQYF
NA	TRBV11-2	TRBJ1-1	NA	TGTGCCAGCAGCCAAGACTTGAACACTGAAGCTTTCTTT	CASSQDLNTEAFF
NA	TRBV5-1	TRBJ1-1	NA	TGCGCCAGCAGCTTTAGGGGCACTGAAGCTTTCTTT	CASSFRGTEAFF
NA	TRBV7-2	TRBJ2-2	NA	TGTGCCAGCAGCTTAGGAGGCCAGGGGAACACCGGGGAGCTGTTTTTT	CASSLGGQGNTGELFF
TRBD2	TRBV10-3	TRBJ2-1	NA	TGTGCCATCAGTGAAACTAGCGGGGGATACAATGAGCAGTTCTTC	CAISETSGGYNEQFF
TRBD1	TRBV7-7	TRBJ2-3	once	TGTGCCAGCAGACACCTGACAGGGGTAATGGATACGCAGTATTTT	CASRHLTGVMDTQYF